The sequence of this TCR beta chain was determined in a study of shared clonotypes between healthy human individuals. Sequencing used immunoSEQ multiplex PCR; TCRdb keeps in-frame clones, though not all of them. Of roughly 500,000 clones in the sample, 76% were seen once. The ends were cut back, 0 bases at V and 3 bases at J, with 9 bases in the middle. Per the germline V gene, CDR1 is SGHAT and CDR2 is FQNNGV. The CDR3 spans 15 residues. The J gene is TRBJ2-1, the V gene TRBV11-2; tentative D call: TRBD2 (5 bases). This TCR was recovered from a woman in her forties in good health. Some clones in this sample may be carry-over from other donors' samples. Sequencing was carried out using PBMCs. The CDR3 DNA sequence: TGTGCCAGCAGCTTAGATGTAGCGAGCTACAATGAGCAGTTCTTC. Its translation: CASSLDVASYNEQFF.